The sequence of this TCR beta chain was determined in a study of cytomegalovirus exposure and HLA in healthy donors. Study observations and caveats: The listing of 150 to 200 TCR beta chains classed them as cytomegalovirus-associated. Most of the TCR beta V segments (in an earlier analysis) were productive either about 90% or about 30% of the time.

To note about this clone: Its antigen is as yet unknown.

It was with 60 Vbeta and 13 Jbeta primers that the PCR ran. Assay: immunoSEQ multiplex PCR; the TCRdb copy retains only in-frame clones and omits some. This sample has under 200,000 clones, with 60% to 80% found just once. The CDR3 has 13 amino acids. The germline gives CDR1 LNHDA, CDR2 SQIVND (reference sequence). Trimming removed 5 bases at V and 6 bases at J, with 11 bases between. The V gene is TRBV19, the J gene TRBJ1-5; a possible D gene is TRBD1 (5 bases). This TCR derives from a woman aged 40 to 50 in good health and CMV-seropositive. Specimen: PBMCs. The CDR3 sequence: CASSEQTGQPQHF. In nucleotides, the CDR3 is TGTGCCAGTAGTGAACAAACAGGTCAGCCCCAGCATTTT.